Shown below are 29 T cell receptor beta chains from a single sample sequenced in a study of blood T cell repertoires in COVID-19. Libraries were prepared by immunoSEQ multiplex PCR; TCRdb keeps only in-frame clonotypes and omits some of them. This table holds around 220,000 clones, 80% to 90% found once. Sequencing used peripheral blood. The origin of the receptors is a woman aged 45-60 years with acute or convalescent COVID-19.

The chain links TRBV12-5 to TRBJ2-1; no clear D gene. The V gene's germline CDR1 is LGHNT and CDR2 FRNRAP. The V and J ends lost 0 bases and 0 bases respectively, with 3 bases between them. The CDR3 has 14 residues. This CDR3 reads CASGLVLSYNEQFF. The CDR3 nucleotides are TGTGCTAGTGGTTTGGTACTCTCCTACAATGAGCAGTTCTTC.

CDR3 loop: CASTGTGDYEQYF. CDR3 DNA: TGTGCCAGCACGGGGACAGGGGACTACGAGCAGTACTTC. This chain links TRBV2 with TRBJ2-7; 10 bases agree with TRBD1. J lost 3 bases, V lost 7 bases, and 3 bases had no gene match. The CDR3 consists of 13 residues. In germline, CDR1 is SNHLY, CDR2 FYNNEI.

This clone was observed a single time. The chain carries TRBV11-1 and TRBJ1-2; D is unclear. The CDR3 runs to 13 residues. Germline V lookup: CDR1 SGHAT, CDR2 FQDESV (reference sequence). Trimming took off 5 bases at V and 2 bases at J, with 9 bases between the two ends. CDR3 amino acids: CASSEDMNYGYTF. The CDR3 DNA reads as TGTGCCAGCAGCGAAGACATGAACTATGGCTACACCTTC.

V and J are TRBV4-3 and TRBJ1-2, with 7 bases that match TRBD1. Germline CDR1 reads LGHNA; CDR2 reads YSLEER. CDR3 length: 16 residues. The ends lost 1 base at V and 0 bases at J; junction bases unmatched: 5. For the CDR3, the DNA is TGCGCCAGCAGCCAAGCAGTCAGGGGGGCTAACTATGGCTACACCTTC. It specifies CASSQAVRGANYGYTF.

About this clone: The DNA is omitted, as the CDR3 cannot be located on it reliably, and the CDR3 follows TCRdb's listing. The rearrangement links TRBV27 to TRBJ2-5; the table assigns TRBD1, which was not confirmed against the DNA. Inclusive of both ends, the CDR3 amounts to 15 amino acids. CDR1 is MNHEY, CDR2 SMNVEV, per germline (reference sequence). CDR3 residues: CASSSSNRWLETQYF.

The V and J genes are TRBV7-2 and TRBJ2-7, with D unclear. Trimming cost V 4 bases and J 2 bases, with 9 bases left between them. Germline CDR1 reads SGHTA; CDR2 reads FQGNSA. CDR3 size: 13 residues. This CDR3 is CASSSGPTYEQYF. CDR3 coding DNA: TGTGCCAGCAGCTCGGGTCCTACCTACGAGCAGTACTTC.

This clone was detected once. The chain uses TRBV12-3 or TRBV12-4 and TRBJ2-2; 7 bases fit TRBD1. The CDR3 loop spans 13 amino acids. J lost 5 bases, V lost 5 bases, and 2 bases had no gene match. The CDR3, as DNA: TGTGCCAGCAGTGCACAGGGGACCGGGGAGCTGTTTTTT. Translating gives CASSAQGTGELFF.

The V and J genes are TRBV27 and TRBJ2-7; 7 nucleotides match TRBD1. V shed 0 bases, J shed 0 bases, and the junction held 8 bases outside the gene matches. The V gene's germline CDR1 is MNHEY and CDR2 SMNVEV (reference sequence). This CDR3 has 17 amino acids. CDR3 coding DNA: TGTGCCAGCAGTTTATCGGTACCGGGACAGAGCTCCTACGAGCAGTACTTC. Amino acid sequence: CASSLSVPGQSSYEQYF.

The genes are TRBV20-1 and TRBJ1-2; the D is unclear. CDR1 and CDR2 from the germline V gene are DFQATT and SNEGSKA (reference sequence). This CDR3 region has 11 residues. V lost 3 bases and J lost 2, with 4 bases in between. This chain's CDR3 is CSASLNYGYTF. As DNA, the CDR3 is TGCAGTGCTAGCCTGAACTATGGCTACACCTTC.

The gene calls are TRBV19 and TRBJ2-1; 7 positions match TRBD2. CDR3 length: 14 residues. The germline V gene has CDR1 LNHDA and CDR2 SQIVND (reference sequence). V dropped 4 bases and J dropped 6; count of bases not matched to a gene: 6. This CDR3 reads CASSRGGSPNEQFF. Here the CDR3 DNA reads TGTGCCAGTAGTAGAGGCGGGAGCCCCAATGAGCAGTTCTTC.

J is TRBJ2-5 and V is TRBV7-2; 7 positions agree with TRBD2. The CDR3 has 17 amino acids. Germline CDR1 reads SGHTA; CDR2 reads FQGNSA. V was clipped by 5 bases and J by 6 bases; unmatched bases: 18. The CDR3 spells CASSIPFGLAATKTQYF. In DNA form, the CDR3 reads TGTGCCAGCAGCATCCCCTTCGGGCTAGCGGCTACAAAGACCCAGTACTTC.

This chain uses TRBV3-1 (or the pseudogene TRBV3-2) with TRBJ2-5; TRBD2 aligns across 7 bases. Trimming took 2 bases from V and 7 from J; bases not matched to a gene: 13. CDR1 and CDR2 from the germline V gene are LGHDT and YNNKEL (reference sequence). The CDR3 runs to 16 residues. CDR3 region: CASSQIAGNIGGTQYF. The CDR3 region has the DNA TGTGCCAGCAGCCAAATAGCGGGCAATATCGGGGGGACCCAGTACTTC.

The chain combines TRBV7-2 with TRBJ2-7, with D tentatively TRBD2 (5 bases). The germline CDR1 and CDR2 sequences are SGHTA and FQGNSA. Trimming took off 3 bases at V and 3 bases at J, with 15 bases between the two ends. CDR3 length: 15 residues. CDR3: CASSFDGSTYYEQYF. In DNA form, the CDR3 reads TGTGCCAGCAGCTTCGATGGGAGCACCTACTACGAGCAGTACTTC.

The CDR3 region is CASSFTAGGPGELFF. The CDR3 coding sequence is TGTGCCAGCAGCTTCACAGCGGGGGGGCCCGGGGAGCTGTTTTTT. V usage is TRBV5-4 and J usage is TRBJ2-2; 10 positions match TRBD2. Germline V lookup: CDR1 SGHNT, CDR2 YYREEE (reference sequence). The CDR3 length is 15 residues. Trimming at V came to 2 bases and at J to 6 bases, leaving 4 bases not matched to a gene.

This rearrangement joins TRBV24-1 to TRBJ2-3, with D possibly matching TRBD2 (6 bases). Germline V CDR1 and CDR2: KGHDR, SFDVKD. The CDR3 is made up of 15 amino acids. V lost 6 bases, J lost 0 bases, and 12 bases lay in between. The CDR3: CATSFVRGSTDTQYF. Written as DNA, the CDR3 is TGTGCCACCAGTTTTGTCCGGGGGAGCACAGATACGCAGTATTTT.

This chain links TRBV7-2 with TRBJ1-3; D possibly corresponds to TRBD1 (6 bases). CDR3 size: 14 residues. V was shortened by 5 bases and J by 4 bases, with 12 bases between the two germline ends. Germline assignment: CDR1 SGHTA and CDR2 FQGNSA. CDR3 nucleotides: TGTGCCAGCAGCACAGACAGGCGGGGAAACACCATATATTTT. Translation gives CASSTDRRGNTIYF.

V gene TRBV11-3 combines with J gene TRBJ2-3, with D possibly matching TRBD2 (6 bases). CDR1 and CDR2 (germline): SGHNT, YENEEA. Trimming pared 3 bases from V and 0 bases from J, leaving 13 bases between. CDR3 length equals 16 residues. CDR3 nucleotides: TGTGCCAGCAGCTTGGGGGGAGATAGTAGCACAGATACGCAGTATTTT. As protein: CASSLGGDSSTDTQYF.

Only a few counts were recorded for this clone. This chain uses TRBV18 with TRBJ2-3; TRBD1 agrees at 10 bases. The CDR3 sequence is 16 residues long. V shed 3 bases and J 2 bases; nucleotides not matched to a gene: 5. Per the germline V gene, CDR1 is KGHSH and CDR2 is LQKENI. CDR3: CASSPPGQGVTDTQYF. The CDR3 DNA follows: TGTGCCAGCTCACCCCCCGGACAGGGGGTCACAGATACGCAGTATTTT.

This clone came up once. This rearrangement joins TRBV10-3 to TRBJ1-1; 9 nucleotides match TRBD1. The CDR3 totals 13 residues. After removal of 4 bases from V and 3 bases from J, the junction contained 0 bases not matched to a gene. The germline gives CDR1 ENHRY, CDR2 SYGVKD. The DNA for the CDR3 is TGTGCCATCAGTGGGACAGGGGACACTGAAGCTTTCTTT. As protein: CAISGTGDTEAFF.

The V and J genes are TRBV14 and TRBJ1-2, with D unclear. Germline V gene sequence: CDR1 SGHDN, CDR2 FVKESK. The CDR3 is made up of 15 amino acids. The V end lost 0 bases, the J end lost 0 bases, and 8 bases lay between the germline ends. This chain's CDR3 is CASSQDRPPNYGYTF. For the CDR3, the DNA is TGTGCCAGCAGCCAAGACAGGCCCCCTAACTATGGCTACACCTTC. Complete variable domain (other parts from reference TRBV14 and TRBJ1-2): EAGVTQFPSHSVIEKGQTVTLRCDPISGHDNLYWYRRVMGKEIKFLLHFVKESKQDESGMPNNRFLAERTGGTYSTLKVQPAELEDSGVYFCASSQDRPPNYGYTFGSGTRLTVV.

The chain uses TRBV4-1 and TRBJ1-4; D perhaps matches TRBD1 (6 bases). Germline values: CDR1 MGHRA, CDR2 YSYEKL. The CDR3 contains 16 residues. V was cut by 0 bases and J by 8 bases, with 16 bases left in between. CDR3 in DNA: TGCGCCAGCAGCCAAGATTGGGAACAGGGTTTCGAAAAACTGTTTTTT. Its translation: CASSQDWEQGFEKLFF.

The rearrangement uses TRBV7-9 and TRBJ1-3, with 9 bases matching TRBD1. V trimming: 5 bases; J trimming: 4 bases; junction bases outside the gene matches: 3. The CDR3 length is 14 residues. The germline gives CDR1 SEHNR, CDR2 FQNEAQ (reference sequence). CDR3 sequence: CASSIQGAGNTIYF. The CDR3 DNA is TGTGCCAGCAGCATACAGGGGGCCGGAAACACCATATATTTT. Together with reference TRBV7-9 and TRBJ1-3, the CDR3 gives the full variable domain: DTGVSQNPRHKITKRGQNVTFRCDPISEHNRLYWYRQTLGQGPEFLTYFQNEAQLEKSRLLSDRFSAERPKGSFSTLEIQRTEQGDSAMYLCASSIQGAGNTIYFGEGSWLTVV.

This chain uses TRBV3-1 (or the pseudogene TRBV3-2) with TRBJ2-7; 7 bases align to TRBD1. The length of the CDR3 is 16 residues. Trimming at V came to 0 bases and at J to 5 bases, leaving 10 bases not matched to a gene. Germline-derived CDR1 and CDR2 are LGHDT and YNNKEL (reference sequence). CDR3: CASSQDLWLDRDEQYF. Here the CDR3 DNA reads TGTGCCAGCAGCCAAGATCTCTGGCTAGACAGGGACGAGCAGTACTTC.

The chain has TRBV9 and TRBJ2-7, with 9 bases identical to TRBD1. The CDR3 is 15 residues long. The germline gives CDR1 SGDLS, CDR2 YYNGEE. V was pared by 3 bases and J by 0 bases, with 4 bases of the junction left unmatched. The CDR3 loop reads CASSGQGGFSYEQYF. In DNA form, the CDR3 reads TGTGCCAGCAGCGGACAGGGGGGTTTCTCCTACGAGCAGTACTTC.

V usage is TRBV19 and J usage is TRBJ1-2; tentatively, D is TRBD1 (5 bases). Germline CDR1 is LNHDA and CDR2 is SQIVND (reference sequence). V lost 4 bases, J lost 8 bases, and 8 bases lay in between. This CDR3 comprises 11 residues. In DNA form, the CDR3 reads TGTGCCAGTAGTACGACAGTAGGCTACACCTTC. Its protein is CASSTTVGYTF. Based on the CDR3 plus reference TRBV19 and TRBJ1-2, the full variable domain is DGGITQSPKYLFRKEGQNVTLSCEQNLNHDAMYWYRQDPGQGLRLIYYSQIVNDFQKGDIAEGYSVSREKKESFPLTVTSAQKNPTAFYLCASSTTVGYTFGSGTRLTVV.

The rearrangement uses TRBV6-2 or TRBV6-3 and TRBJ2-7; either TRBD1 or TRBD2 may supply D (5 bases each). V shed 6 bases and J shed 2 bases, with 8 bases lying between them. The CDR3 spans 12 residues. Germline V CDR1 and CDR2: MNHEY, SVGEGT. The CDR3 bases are TGTGCCAGCAGCCGGGGCCCCTACGAGCAGTACTTC. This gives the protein CASSRGPYEQYF.

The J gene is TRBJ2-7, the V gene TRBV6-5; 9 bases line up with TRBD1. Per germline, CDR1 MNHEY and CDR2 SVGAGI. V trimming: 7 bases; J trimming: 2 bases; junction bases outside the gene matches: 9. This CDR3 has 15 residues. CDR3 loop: CASTSSDRGPYEQYF. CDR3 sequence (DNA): TGTGCCAGCACCTCCTCGGACAGGGGTCCCTACGAGCAGTACTTC.

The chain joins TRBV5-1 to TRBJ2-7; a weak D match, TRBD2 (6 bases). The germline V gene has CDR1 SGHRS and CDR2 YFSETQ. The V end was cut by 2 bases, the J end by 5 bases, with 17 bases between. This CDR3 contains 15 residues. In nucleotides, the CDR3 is TGCGCCAGCAGCTTTCAGGGAGGCGGCTGGAACGAGCAGTACTTC. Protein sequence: CASSFQGGGWNEQYF.

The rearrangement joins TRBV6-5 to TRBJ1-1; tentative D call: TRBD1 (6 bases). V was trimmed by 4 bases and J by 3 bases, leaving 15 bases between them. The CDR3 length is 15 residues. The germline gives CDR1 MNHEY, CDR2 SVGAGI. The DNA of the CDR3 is TGTGCCAGCAGTTTTTCCTGGACAGAAGACACTGAAGCTTTCTTT. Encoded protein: CASSFSWTEDTEAFF.